Listed below are T cell receptor beta chains from one sample, sequenced in a study of T cell responses to AZD1222 COVID-19 vaccine. Some clones are missing from TCRdb's copy, which holds only in-frame ones; the method was immunoSEQ multiplex PCR. The sample shows around 140,000 clones, 91% of them seen only once. The sample consisted of peripheral blood, taken 28 days after the second dose of the MenACWY control vaccine. These receptors were collected from an adult who received the MenACWY meningococcal vaccine as a control. Each CDR3 is given with its conserved first and last residue. Fields, in order: clone size, D gene, J gene, V gene, CDR3 protein, CDR3 DNA. A D gene is named only where the DNA matches it firmly. A row's size may be missing; if present it is once, few, many or a size class.

>NA|NA|TRBJ1-4|TRBV19
CASSRGTTTNEKLFF
TGTGCCAGTAGCCGAGGGACAACAACTAATGAAAAACTGTTTTTT
>NA|TRBD1|TRBJ1-2|TRBV4-3
CASSHSDRGYGYTF
TGCGCCAGCAGCCATTCCGACAGGGGTTATGGCTACACCTTC
>NA|NA|TRBJ2-5|TRBV25-1
CASSDRGGTGNQETQYF
TGTGCCAGCAGTGATCGGGGGGGGACAGGCAACCAAGAGACCCAGTACTTC
>NA|TRBD1|TRBJ2-6|TRBV6-4
CASSDGGQASGANVLTF
TGTGCCAGCAGTGACGGGGGACAGGCCTCTGGGGCCAACGTCCTGACTTTC
>once|NA|TRBJ2-1|TRBV14
CASSQVGGNEQFF
TGTGCCAGCAGCCAAGTTGGGGGGAATGAGCAGTTCTTC
>NA|TRBD1|TRBJ2-1|TRBV5-1
CASSLEGQEAYNEQFF
TGCGCCAGCAGCTTGGAGGGACAGGAAGCCTACAATGAGCAGTTCTTC
>NA|NA|TRBJ1-1|TRBV5-1
CASSWGGMNTEAFF
TGCGCCAGCAGCTGGGGGGGCATGAACACTGAAGCTTTCTTT
>NA|NA|TRBJ2-1|TRBV2
CASTQTTSNEQFF
TGTGCCAGCACTCAGACTACCTCGAATGAGCAGTTCTTC
>NA|TRBD2|TRBJ2-5|TRBV5-4
CASSLDGRGGAGETQYF
TGTGCCAGCAGCTTGGACGGGAGGGGGGGAGCTGGCGAGACCCAGTACTTC
>NA|NA|TRBJ1-4|TRBV18
CASSPDPEGREKLFF
TGTGCCAGCTCACCAGACCCGGAGGGGAGAGAAAAACTGTTTTTT
>NA|NA|TRBJ2-3|TRBV4-2
CASSHITRRMPDTDTQYF
TGTGCCAGCAGCCACATCACTAGGCGTATGCCTGACACAGATACGCAGTATTTT
>NA|NA|TRBJ1-3|TRBV6-6
CATGGPASGNTIYF
TGTGCCACCGGAGGACCGGCCTCTGGAAACACCATATATTTT
>NA|NA|TRBJ1-4|TRBV11-2
CASSLDLGTEKLFF
TGTGCCAGCAGCTTAGATCTTGGGACTGAAAAACTGTTTTTT
>NA|NA|TRBJ1-1|TRBV29-1
CSATVPMNTEAFF
TGCAGCGCCACTGTCCCGATGAACACTGAAGCTTTCTTT
>NA|NA|TRBJ1-2|TRBV19
CASSIATEGYTF
TGTGCCAGTAGTATAGCGACAGAAGGCTACACCTTC
>NA|NA|TRBJ2-5|TRBV9
CASSVGLGPTASETQYF
TGTGCCAGCAGCGTAGGATTGGGACCTACTGCCTCGGAGACCCAGTACTTC
>few|TRBD2|TRBJ2-1|TRBV14
CASSQGAGAYNEQFF
TGTGCCAGCAGCCAAGGAGCGGGAGCTTACAATGAGCAGTTCTTC
>NA|NA|TRBJ2-7|TRBV3-1/TRBV3-2
CASSQDVHEQYF
TGTGCCAGCAGCCAAGACGTCCACGAGCAGTACTTC
>NA|NA|TRBJ2-3|TRBV9
CASSVAGTPPDTQYF
TGTGCCAGCAGCGTAGCGGGTACCCCCCCGGATACGCAGTATTTT
>NA|TRBD1|TRBJ2-7|TRBV5-6
CASSSTGQGLPYEQYF
TGTGCCAGCAGCTCGACGGGACAGGGGTTACCCTACGAGCAGTACTTC
>NA|NA|TRBJ1-2|TRBV23-1
CASSQSSGHGYTF
TGCGCCAGCAGTCAATCTTCGGGTCATGGCTACACCTTC
>NA|NA|TRBJ2-2|TRBV6-5
CASSPRTAVTGELFF
TGTGCCAGCAGCCCCAGGACCGCTGTCACCGGGGAGCTGTTTTTT